This T cell receptor (beta chain) was documented in a study of Ad26.COV2.S vaccination and SARS-CoV-2 variants. Findings and caveats of the study: The breadth of spike-specific CD8+ and CD4+ T cell responses after vaccination was reportedly substantial.

Details on this clone: What it binds is not known.

As to treatment: about 20 received Ad26.COV2.S at low or high dose, single or two shots; about 5 received placebo; per-sample allocation not given. Specimen acquisition occurred on day 63 following the initial vaccine or placebo injection. An adult aged 18-55 years in Boston served as the donor. Trimming took 0 bases from V and 0 from J; bases not matched to a gene: 4. The CDR3 runs to 16 residues. Germline CDR1 and CDR2: SEHNR and FQNEAQ (reference sequence). The repertoire was sequenced with immunoSEQ multiplex PCR; TCRdb's copy has only in-frame clones and lacks some. The sample has some 390,000 clones, more than 85% seen once.

Here the sequenced sample was peripheral blood, taken in a trial of Ad26.COV2.S vaccine versus placebo. The chain employs TRBV7-9 and TRBJ1-2; the match to TRBD1 covers 7 bases. The receptor was isolated from a person aged 18-60 years who received the Ad26.COV2.S COVID-19 vaccine or a placebo. The CDR3 region is CASSLATGVANYGYTF. CDR3 bases: TGTGCCAGCAGCTTAGCTACAGGGGTAGCTAACTATGGCTACACCTTC. The full variable domain, in which reference TRBV7-9 and TRBJ1-2 provide the parts outside the CDR3, is DTGVSQNPRHKITKRGQNVTFRCDPISEHNRLYWYRQTLGQGPEFLTYFQNEAQLEKSRLLSDRFSAERPKGSFSTLEIQRTEQGDSAMYLCASSLATGVANYGYTFGSGTRLTVV.